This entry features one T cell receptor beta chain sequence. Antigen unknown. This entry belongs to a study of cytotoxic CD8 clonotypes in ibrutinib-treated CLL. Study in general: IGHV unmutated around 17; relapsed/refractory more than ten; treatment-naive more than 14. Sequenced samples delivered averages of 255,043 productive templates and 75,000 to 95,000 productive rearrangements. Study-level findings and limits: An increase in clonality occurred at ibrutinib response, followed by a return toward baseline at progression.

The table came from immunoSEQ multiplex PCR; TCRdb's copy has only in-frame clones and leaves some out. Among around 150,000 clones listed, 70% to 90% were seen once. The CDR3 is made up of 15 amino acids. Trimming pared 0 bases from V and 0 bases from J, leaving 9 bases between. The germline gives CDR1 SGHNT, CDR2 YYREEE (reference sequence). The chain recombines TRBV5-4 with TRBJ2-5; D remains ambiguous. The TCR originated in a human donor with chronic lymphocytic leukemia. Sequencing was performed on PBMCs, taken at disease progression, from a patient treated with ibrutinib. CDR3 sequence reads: CASSLGARNQETQYF. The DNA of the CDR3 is TGTGCCAGCAGCTTGGGGGCTAGGAACCAAGAGACCCAGTACTTC.